What follows describes a single T cell receptor beta chain. Its target is unknown. Using immunoSEQ multiplex PCR, the repertoire was profiled, and TCRdb retains in-frame clones only, with some absent. The data contain about 96,000 clones, about 89% of them singletons. The source of the sample is a study of T cell responses to AZD1222 COVID-19 vaccine. Whole-study results and caveats: Close to half of spike-specific TCRs reportedly recognize unmutated variant regions. Spike as a whole was targeted by vaccine-associated CD4 TCRs, dominant at 160-218 and 743-854. Among the donors, most were white British and more were female, and clonal diversity was possibly underestimated.

The CDR3 is 15 residues long. Germline V gives CDR1 GTSNPN, CDR2 SVGIG (reference sequence). The V end was cut by 5 bases, the J end by 4 bases, with 17 bases between. The sequenced sample was peripheral blood, obtained on day 0 of AZD1222 vaccination. The V call is TRBV30, the J call TRBJ2-2, with TRBD2 as a possible D gene (5 bases). This TCR was recovered from an adult in good health. The CDR3 DNA sequence: TGTGCCTGGGCTCTGAGGGCCTGGGGCACCGGGGAGCTGTTTTTT. Translating gives CAWALRAWGTGELFF.